Listed here is a single T cell receptor beta chain. V was pared by 4 bases and J by 4 bases, with 8 bases of the junction left unmatched. The CDR3 contains 14 residues. In germline, CDR1 is SQVTM, CDR2 ANQGSEA. The data stem from a study of cytomegalovirus exposure and HLA in healthy donors. 13 Jbeta primers and 60 Vbeta primers were used for the PCR. The data were produced by immunoSEQ multiplex PCR, yet TCRdb's version contains in-frame clones alone and is incomplete. The sample has over 150,000 clones, 65% to 70% seen once. Sequencing was carried out using PBMCs. The chain uses TRBV29-1 and TRBJ2-7; 9 bases are shared with TRBD1. This sequence was found in a young woman in good health and CMV-seropositive. The DNA for the CDR3 is TGCAGCGTTGTAGTGACAGGGGGTGGGTACGAGCAGTACTTC. As protein: CSVVVTGGGYEQYF.